This T cell receptor (beta chain) was sequenced in a study of identical twins. Trimming took off 0 bases at V and 5 bases at J, with 13 bases between the two ends. From germline, CDR1 is SGHRS and CDR2 YFSETQ. CDR3 length: 15 amino acids. This clonotype was counted between two and nine times. One entry per CDR3 protein results from TCRdb running MiXCR on the 5' RACE reads. The table has hundreds of thousands of distinct CDR3 sequences, roughly 26% seen once. These data were also filed under a second study, of T cells expressing NK-cell markers.

Material for sequencing was CD4+ T cells sorted from blood. The gene calls are TRBV5-1 and TRBJ2-3; D perhaps matches TRBD1 (6 bases). The receptor's source is a young woman in good health. The CDR3 nucleotides are TGCGCCAGCAGCTTGGTGTCAGGGGTTGGAGATACGCAGTATTTT. It codes for CASSLVSGVGDTQYF.